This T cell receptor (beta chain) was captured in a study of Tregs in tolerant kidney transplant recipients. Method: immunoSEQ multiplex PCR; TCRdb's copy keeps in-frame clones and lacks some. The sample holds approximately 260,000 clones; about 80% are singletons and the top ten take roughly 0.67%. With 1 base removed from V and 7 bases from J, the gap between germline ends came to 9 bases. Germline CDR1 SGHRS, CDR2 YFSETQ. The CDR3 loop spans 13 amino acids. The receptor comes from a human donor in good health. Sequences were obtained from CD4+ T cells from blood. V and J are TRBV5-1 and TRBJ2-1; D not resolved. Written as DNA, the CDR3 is TGCGCCAGCAGCTTGTTTCCCTCAAATGAGCAGTTCTTC. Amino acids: CASSLFPSNEQFF. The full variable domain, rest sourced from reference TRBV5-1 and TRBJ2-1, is KAGVTQTPRYLIKTRGQQVTLSCSPISGHRSVSWYQQTPGQGLQFLFEYFSETQRNKGNFPGRFSGRQFSNSRSEMNVSTLELGDSALYLCASSLFPSNEQFFGPGTRLTVL.